This TCR beta chain is drawn from a study of blood T cell repertoires in COVID-19. Looking at the study overall: Samples came from the United States, Italy and Spain, spanning acute and convalescent COVID-19. PBMCs, B-cell-depleted T cells, or T cells provided the cDNA or gDNA that made up the material.

Germline V gene sequence: CDR1 SGDLS, CDR2 YYNGEE. This CDR3 is 13 amino acids long. V lost 0 bases and J lost 4, with 7 bases in between. Assay used: immunoSEQ multiplex PCR; TCRdb lists only in-frame clones, some missing. The sample lists approximately 200,000 clones, over 80% seen once, with less than 3.5% in the top ten. The sequenced material came from peripheral blood. This clonotype was sampled from a man aged 30-40 years with COVID-19, enrolled during active disease. The chain combines TRBV9 with TRBJ1-1; D gene uncertain. CDR3 region: CASSVEWSTEAFF. The CDR3 region has the DNA TGTGCCAGCAGCGTAGAATGGAGCACTGAAGCTTTCTTT.